A single sample gave rise to the 27 T cell receptor beta chains below, sequenced in a study of blood T cell repertoires in COVID-19 (dated by TCRdb to about 2020). Preparation of the library involved the immunoSEQ multiplex PCR assay. TCRdb took this table from immuneACCESS and kept in-frame rearrangements with V and J called. Such tables lack part of the clones; where checked against another copy, unresolved V genes explain under half of the gap, and the rest is unexplained. This sample holds roughly 260,000 clones; around nine tenths were observed only once. Around 1.8% of the sample goes to the ten largest clones. Material for sequencing was PBMCs or T cells enriched from blood (not recorded which). The receptors were gathered from a woman under 30 who had recovered from COVID-19.

The gene calls are TRBV6-4 and TRBJ2-6; no definite D call. Germline V CDR1 and CDR2: MRHNA, SNTAGT. The CDR3 sequence is 14 residues long. Between the trimmed V and J ends, which lost 6 bases and 0 bases, there was a span of 6 bases. The CDR3 sequence is CASRVDSGANVLTF. In DNA, the CDR3 is TGTGCCAGCAGAGTAGACTCTGGGGCCAACGTCCTGACTTTC.

V usage is TRBV5-1 and J usage is TRBJ1-3, with D possibly being TRBD1 (5 bases). CDR1 SGHRS and CDR2 YFSETQ come from the germline V gene. The CDR3 length is 15 residues. With 1 base removed from V and 4 bases from J, the gap between germline ends came to 12 bases. The CDR3 nucleotides read TGCGCCAGCAGCTTGCGTGGGGGGTCAGGAAACACCATATATTTT. It yields the protein CASSLRGGSGNTIYF.

The genes are TRBV11-2 and TRBJ1-2; tentative D call: TRBD1 (6 bases). This CDR3 comprises 14 residues. Trimming took 5 bases from V and 5 from J, leaving 15 bases between them. Germline CDR1 is SGHAT and CDR2 is FQNNGV. CDR3 residues: CASSPMRGAYGYTF. CDR3 DNA: TGTGCCAGCAGCCCTATGCGGGGGGCGTATGGCTACACCTTC. Full variable domain (remainder filled in from reference TRBV11-2 and TRBJ1-2): EAGVAQSPRYKIIEKRQSVAFWCNPISGHATLYWYQQILGQGPKLLIQFQNNGVVDDSQLPKDRFSAERLKGVDSTLKIQPAKLEDSAVYLCASSPMRGAYGYTFGSGTRLTVV.

The chain combines TRBV19 with TRBJ1-1; 8 nucleotides match TRBD1. CDR1 is LNHDA, CDR2 SQIVND, per germline (reference sequence). With 7 bases clipped from V and 4 bases from J, the junction kept 5 bases outside the gene matches. The CDR3 covers 13 residues. The chain's CDR3 is CASNQGAGTEAFF. The CDR3 DNA is TGTGCCAGTAACCAGGGGGCTGGCACTGAAGCTTTCTTT. The full variable domain, rest sourced from reference TRBV19 and TRBJ1-1, is DGGITQSPKYLFRKEGQNVTLSCEQNLNHDAMYWYRQDPGQGLRLIYYSQIVNDFQKGDIAEGYSVSREKKESFPLTVTSAQKNPTAFYLCASNQGAGTEAFFGQGTRLTVV.

The chain joins TRBV2 to TRBJ1-4; 7 bases agree with TRBD1. Germline V gives CDR1 SNHLY, CDR2 FYNNEI. The CDR3 has 13 amino acids. Trimming removed 7 bases from V and 7 bases from J; junction bases left unmatched: 6. CDR3 bases: TGTGCCAGCATAGGGGGCCTCGGTGAAAAACTGTTTTTT. Its protein is CASIGGLGEKLFF.

The CDR3 sequence: CATSPGSNSNQPQHF. CDR3 sequence (DNA): TGTGCCACTTCTCCAGGGTCTAATAGCAATCAGCCCCAGCATTTT. The rearrangement links TRBV24-1 to TRBJ1-5, with D perhaps matching TRBD1 (5 bases). The CDR3 loop spans 15 amino acids. V dropped 10 bases and J dropped 0 bases, with 15 bases sitting between them. Per the germline V gene, CDR1 is KGHDR and CDR2 is SFDVKD.

J is TRBJ1-2 and V is TRBV9; D not resolved. Trimming stripped 5 bases from V and 5 bases from J, with 16 bases between. The CDR3 spans 14 residues. From germline, CDR1 is SGDLS and CDR2 YYNGEE. The CDR3 region has the DNA TGTGCCAGCAGTGGTGCGGGAAACAGTTATGGCTACACCTTC. The encoded protein is CASSGAGNSYGYTF.

The chain carries TRBV6-5 and TRBJ1-5, with TRBD1 matching 11 bases. Trimming cost V 7 bases and J 11 bases; bases outside gene matches: 7. The CDR3 consists of 13 residues. Germline V CDR1 and CDR2: MNHEY, SVGAGI. CDR3 region: CASKRTGGGTQHF. In DNA, the CDR3 is TGTGCCAGCAAAAGGACAGGGGGCGGGACCCAGCATTTT.

The CDR3 DNA follows: TGTGCCAGCAGTCCTGGGGAGCGGTACAATGAGCAGTTCTTC. Its translation is CASSPGERYNEQFF. The genes are TRBV27 and TRBJ2-1; D is perhaps TRBD2 (5 bases). From germline, CDR1 is MNHEY and CDR2 SMNVEV (reference sequence). This CDR3 region has 14 residues. Deletions cut 5 bases from V and 4 bases from J, with 12 bases between.

This rearrangement joins TRBV2 to TRBJ1-2, with D perhaps TRBD1 (5 bases). The V gene's germline CDR1 is SNHLY and CDR2 FYNNEI. The V end lost 10 bases, the J end lost 1 base, and 16 bases lay between the germline ends. The CDR3 is 14 residues long. CDR3 nucleotide sequence: TGTGCCATCCCAGGGTTCGCCCTTAACTATGGCTACACCTTC. Its protein product is CAIPGFALNYGYTF.

This chain uses TRBV4-2 with TRBJ2-5; possible D gene TRBD1, 5 bases. The V gene's germline CDR1 is LGHNA and CDR2 YNFKEQ. Trimming removed 1 base at V and 3 bases at J, with 15 bases between. This CDR3 is 16 amino acids long. In DNA form, the CDR3 reads TGTGCCAGCAGCCAAGCGGCCCAGGGTTGGAAAGAGACCCAGTACTTC. This gives the protein CASSQAAQGWKETQYF.

The V gene is TRBV5-4, the J gene TRBJ2-3, with TRBD2 identical over 7 bases. The germline gives CDR1 SGHNT, CDR2 YYREEE (reference sequence). There are 17 residues in the CDR3. The trim removed 4 bases at V and 0 bases at J, leaving 11 bases unmatched. CDR3 amino acids: CASSTAGVQVSTDTQYF. CDR3 DNA: TGTGCCAGCAGCACGGCGGGAGTTCAAGTTAGCACAGATACGCAGTATTTT. The full variable domain, with the rest looked up from reference TRBV5-4 and TRBJ2-3, is ETGVTQSPTHLIKTRGQQVTLRCSSQSGHNTVSWYQQALGQGPQFIFQYYREEENGRGNFPPRFSGLQFPNYSSELNVNALELDDSALYLCASSTAGVQVSTDTQYFGPGTRLTVL.

The chain links TRBV5-5 to TRBJ1-4; 9 nucleotides line up with TRBD1. The J segment lost 8 bases and the V segment lost 1 base, leaving 6 bases of the junction unmatched. Per the germline V gene, CDR1 is SGHKS and CDR2 is YYEKEE (reference sequence). The CDR3 is 15 amino acids. The CDR3 DNA reads as TGTGCCAGCAGCTTGACAGGGGGCGCTGGGGAAAAACTGTTTTTT. Translated: CASSLTGGAGEKLFF.

The rearrangement joins TRBV25-1 to TRBJ2-7; D is possibly TRBD2 (5 bases). With 7 bases removed from V and 4 bases from J, the gap between germline ends came to 23 bases. This CDR3 has 16 amino acids. The germline CDR1 and CDR2 sequences are MGHDK and SYGVNS. CDR3 nucleotides: TGTGCCAGCATGAGTGATGGGCGGTCGGACTTATACGAGCAGTACTTC. This encodes CASMSDGRSDLYEQYF.

The chain recombines TRBV7-2 with TRBJ1-4; possible D gene TRBD1, 5 bases. The CDR3 extends over 14 amino acids. Germline loops: CDR1 SGHTA, CDR2 FQGNSA. Trimming removed 8 bases from V and 8 bases from J, with 18 bases in between. The CDR3: CASGPGGLGEKLFF. The CDR3 coding sequence is TGTGCCAGCGGCCCGGGGGGTTTGGGGGAAAAACTGTTTTTT.

The chain combines TRBV4-1 with TRBJ1-5, with D possibly matching TRBD1 (6 bases). The CDR3 is 15 amino acids. The germline V and J ends were trimmed by 0 bases and 9 bases, with 15 bases remaining between them. In germline, CDR1 is MGHRA, CDR2 YSYEKL. The CDR3 region has the DNA TGCGCCAGCAGCCAAGATTGGGGGGGGGCACGGCCCCAGCATTTT. As protein: CASSQDWGGARPQHF.

The V and J genes are TRBV5-1 and TRBJ2-2; weak D call: TRBD1 (6 bases). Germline V gene sequence: CDR1 SGHRS, CDR2 YFSETQ. Between the trimmed V and J ends, which lost 4 bases and 0 bases, there was a span of 10 bases. This CDR3 is built from 15 residues. The CDR3 DNA reads as TGCGCCAGCAGCCCTCGGACAGCGAACACCGGGGAGCTGTTTTTT. It encodes CASSPRTANTGELFF.

The rearrangement links TRBV10-3 to TRBJ1-2, with D possibly being TRBD1 (5 bases). V lost 2 bases and J lost 8, with 15 bases in between. Germline assignment: CDR1 ENHRY and CDR2 SYGVKD. The CDR3 extends over 14 amino acids. The CDR3 coding sequence is TGTGCCATCAGTGAGCCGGGACTCCGGGGCGGCTACACCTTC. Translating gives CAISEPGLRGGYTF.

This rearrangement joins TRBV10-3 to TRBJ1-6, with D unresolved. This CDR3 is built from 15 residues. Germline CDR1 and CDR2: ENHRY and SYGVKD. V lost 3 bases and J 11 bases, leaving 17 bases between the germline ends. CDR3 protein: CAISESSALAPPLHF. The CDR3 DNA reads as TGTGCCATCAGTGAATCATCGGCCCTAGCGCCACCCCTCCACTTT.

The chain links TRBV18 to TRBJ1-1; a possible D gene is TRBD1 (6 bases). Germline loops: CDR1 KGHSH, CDR2 LQKENI. Trimming cost V 4 bases and J 0 bases, with 9 bases left between them. The CDR3 sequence is 14 residues long. For the CDR3, the DNA is TGTGCCAGCTCACTAAGACAGGTGAACACTGAAGCTTTCTTT. Its translation: CASSLRQVNTEAFF.

In its sample, this clone was seen a few times. The rearrangement links TRBV11-2 to TRBJ2-3; TRBD2 matches 12 bases. Trimming removed 5 bases from V and 5 bases from J; junction bases left unmatched: 8. The CDR3 sequence is 16 residues long. Germline-derived CDR1 and CDR2 are SGHAT and FQNNGV. The CDR3 nucleotides are TGTGCCAGCAGCGGGAGACTAGCGGGGGACCTAGATACGCAGTATTTT. Translation: CASSGRLAGDLDTQYF.

The chain couples TRBV18 to TRBJ2-2; D perhaps matches TRBD1 (6 bases). This CDR3 is 14 amino acids long. Germline loops: CDR1 KGHSH, CDR2 LQKENI. V lost 3 bases, J lost 4 bases, and 9 bases lay in between. The CDR3 here is CASSPQGRTGELFF. DNA for the CDR3: TGTGCCAGCTCACCCCAGGGGCGCACCGGGGAGCTGTTTTTT.

The chain carries TRBV11-3 and TRBJ1-1; D is unclear. Trimming pared 5 bases from V and 3 bases from J, leaving 7 bases between. The CDR3 spans 12 residues. Germline V lookup: CDR1 SGHNT, CDR2 YENEEA. CDR3 sequence: CASSPRDTEAFF. CDR3 in DNA: TGTGCCAGCAGCCCCCGAGACACTGAAGCTTTCTTT. Using reference TRBV11-3 and TRBJ1-1 for the parts outside the CDR3, the full variable domain is EAGVVQSPRYKIIEKKQPVAFWCNPISGHNTLYWYLQNLGQGPELLIRYENEEAVDDSQLPKDRFSAERLKGVDSTLKIQPAELGDSAVYLCASSPRDTEAFFGQGTRLTVV.

V and J are TRBV2 and TRBJ2-1; possibly TRBD2 for D (5 bases). Germline V lookup: CDR1 SNHLY, CDR2 FYNNEI. This CDR3 is built from 13 residues. V lost 11 bases, J lost 0 bases, and 11 bases lay in between. The CDR3: CALRTGSYNEQFF. In DNA, the CDR3 is TGTGCCTTGAGGACTGGCTCCTACAATGAGCAGTTCTTC. Variable domain in full (rest from reference TRBV2 and TRBJ2-1): EPEVTQTPSHQVTQMGQEVILRCVPISNHLYFYWYRQILGQKVEFLVSFYNNEISEKSEIFDDQFSVERPDGSNFTLKIRSTKLEDSAMYFCALRTGSYNEQFFGPGTRLTVL.

The sample holds one count of this clone. The V and J genes are TRBV7-9 and TRBJ1-2; D is possibly TRBD1 (6 bases). CDR3 length equals 15 residues. The germline CDR1 and CDR2 sequences are SEHNR and FQNEAQ (reference sequence). Trimming shortened V by 2 bases and J by 0 bases, and 10 bases separated the two germline ends. The DNA for the CDR3 is TGTGCCAGCAGCTTAAATGCAGGGGCTAACTATGGCTACACCTTC. Encoded protein: CASSLNAGANYGYTF.

This rearrangement joins TRBV4-2 to TRBJ2-1; 9 bases line up with TRBD2. This CDR3 is built from 13 residues. Germline V gene sequence: CDR1 LGHNA, CDR2 YNFKEQ. Trimming at V came to 4 bases and at J to 14 bases, leaving 9 bases not matched to a gene. Here the CDR3 reads CASSLLAGSEEFF. CDR3 nucleotide sequence: TGTGCCAGCAGCCTACTAGCGGGTTCGGAGGAGTTCTTC.

The chain uses TRBV5-4 and TRBJ2-7; TRBD2 is a possible D gene (6 bases). This CDR3 has 15 amino acids. Trimming left V 4 bases short and J 2 bases short, with 16 bases between. CDR1 is SGHNT and CDR2 is YYREEE in the germline V gene (reference sequence). CDR3: CASSPGGYATYEQYF. The CDR3 bases are TGTGCCAGCAGCCCCGGAGGGTACGCGACCTACGAGCAGTACTTC.